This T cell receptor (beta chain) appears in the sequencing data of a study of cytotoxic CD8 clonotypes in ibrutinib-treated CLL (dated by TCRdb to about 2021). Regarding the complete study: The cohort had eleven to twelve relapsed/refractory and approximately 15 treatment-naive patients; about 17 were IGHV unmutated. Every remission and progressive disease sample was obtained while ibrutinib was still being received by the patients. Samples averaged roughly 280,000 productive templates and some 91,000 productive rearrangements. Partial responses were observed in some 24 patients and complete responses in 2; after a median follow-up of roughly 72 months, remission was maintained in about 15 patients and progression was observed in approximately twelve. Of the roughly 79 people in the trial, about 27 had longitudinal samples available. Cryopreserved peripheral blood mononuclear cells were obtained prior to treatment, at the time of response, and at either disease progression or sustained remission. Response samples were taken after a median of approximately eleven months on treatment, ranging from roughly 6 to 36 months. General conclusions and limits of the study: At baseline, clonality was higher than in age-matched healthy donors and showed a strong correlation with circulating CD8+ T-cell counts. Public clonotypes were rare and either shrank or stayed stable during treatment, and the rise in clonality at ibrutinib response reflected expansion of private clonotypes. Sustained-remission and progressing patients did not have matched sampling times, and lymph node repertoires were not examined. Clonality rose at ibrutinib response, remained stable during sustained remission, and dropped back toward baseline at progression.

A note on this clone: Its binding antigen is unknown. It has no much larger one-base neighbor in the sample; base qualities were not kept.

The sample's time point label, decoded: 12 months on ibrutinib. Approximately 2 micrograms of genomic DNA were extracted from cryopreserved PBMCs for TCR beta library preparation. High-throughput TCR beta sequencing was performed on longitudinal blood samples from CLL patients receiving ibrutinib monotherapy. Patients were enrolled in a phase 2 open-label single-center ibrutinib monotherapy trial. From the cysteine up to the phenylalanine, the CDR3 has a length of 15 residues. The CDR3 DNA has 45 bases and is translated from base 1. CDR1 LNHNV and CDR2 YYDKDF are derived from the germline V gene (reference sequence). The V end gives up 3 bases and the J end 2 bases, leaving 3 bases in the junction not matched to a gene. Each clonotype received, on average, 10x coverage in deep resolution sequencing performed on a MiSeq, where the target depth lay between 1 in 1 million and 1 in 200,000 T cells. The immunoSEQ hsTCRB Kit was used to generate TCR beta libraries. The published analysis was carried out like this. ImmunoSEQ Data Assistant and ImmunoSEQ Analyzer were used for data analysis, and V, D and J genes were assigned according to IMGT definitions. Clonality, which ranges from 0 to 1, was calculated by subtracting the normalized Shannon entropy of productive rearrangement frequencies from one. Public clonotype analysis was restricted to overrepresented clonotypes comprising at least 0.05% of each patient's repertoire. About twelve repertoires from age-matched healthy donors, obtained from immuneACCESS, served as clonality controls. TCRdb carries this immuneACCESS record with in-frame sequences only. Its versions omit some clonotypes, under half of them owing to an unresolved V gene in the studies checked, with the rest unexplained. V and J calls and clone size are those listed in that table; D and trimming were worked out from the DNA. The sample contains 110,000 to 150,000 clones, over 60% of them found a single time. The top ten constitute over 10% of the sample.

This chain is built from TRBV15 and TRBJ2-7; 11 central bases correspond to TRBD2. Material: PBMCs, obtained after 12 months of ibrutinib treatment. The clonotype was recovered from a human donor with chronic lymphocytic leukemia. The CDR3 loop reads CATSSGTSGTYEQYF. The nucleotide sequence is TGTGCCACCAGCAGTGGGACTAGCGGAACCTACGAGCAGTACTTC.